The sequence of this T cell receptor beta chain was determined in a study of T cell repertoires in cytomegalovirus infection. TCRdb reprocessed the reads with MiXCR, giving one entry per CDR3 protein. This sample yields about 340,000 distinct CDR3 sequences, of which 25% to 30% are seen a single time; approximately 20% belongs to the top ten. This CDR3 region has 14 residues. The ends were cut back, 5 bases at V and 1 base at J, with 11 bases in the middle. Germline CDR1 reads SGHTA; CDR2 reads FQGTGA. This clonotype was counted between two and nine times. The antigen is undetermined. Source: cultured PBMCs, taken from culture after CMV antigen stimulation. The V and J genes are TRBV7-3 and TRBJ1-1; D ambiguous. This receptor was taken from a human donor in good health (CMV status not recorded). Some clones in this sample may be carry-over from other donors' samples. This chain's CDR3 is CASSRNPGNTEAFF. The CDR3 DNA reads TGTGCCAGCAGCCGAAATCCAGGGAACACTGAAGCTTTCTTT.